Below, one T cell receptor beta chain is given with its context. The antigen remains unidentified. This sample was taken from a study of blood T cells in healthy people across ages. Study-level findings and limits: Percentage of naive T cells showed a strong correlation with TCR beta diversity. It was the long-lived donors that had more naive CD4+ cells and higher diversity than aged donors. Age brought a roughly linear fall in TCR beta diversity measured per million T cells.

A second PCR, run for about 7 to 12 cycles, used a sample-barcoded 5' primer plus a J-beta primer mix. Each CDR3 protein is one row after TCRdb ran MiXCR on the 5' RACE reads. The sample lists 650,000 to 1,000,000 distinct CDR3 sequences, 36% occurring once. CDR1 is MNHEY and CDR2 is SVGAGI in the germline V gene. V lost 6 bases to trimming and J lost 3 bases, with 8 bases between them. The CDR3 is 12 amino acids. The sequenced sample consisted of blood. The TCR comes from a man between 18 and 35 years old in good health. The chain couples TRBV6-5 to TRBJ1-1; the D is unclear. CDR3 loop: CASRSGHTEAFF. The CDR3 bases are TGTGCCAGCAGATCCGGACACACTGAAGCTTTCTTT.